The 15 T cell receptor beta chains below all came from one sample that was sequenced in a study of T-cell reconstitution after alpha-beta-depleted transplantation in children (dated by TCRdb to the mid-2010s). The library was made by PCR. Sequencing took place on an Illumina HiSeq 2500. To normalize quantification of the TCRbeta repertoire, the TCR libraries were built with molecular barcoding that relied on unique molecular identifiers. Through fastp at Q25 and MiXCR, TCRdb rebuilt clones from the public reads, retaining in-frame beta chains. For every CDR3 protein sequence, its rows merge into one entry that carries the most common genes and DNA. The sample table records a few hundred thousand distinct CDR3 sequences; around 17% of these occur just once. The top ten constitute 3.3% of the sample. The sequencing used PBMCs from the stem cell graft donor, collected from the stem cell graft. These receptor sequences come from a human donor who donated a stem cell graft to a child with acute lymphoblastic leukemia.

Only a few counts were recorded for this clonotype. The V and J genes are TRBV5-1 and TRBJ2-2, with D perhaps matching TRBD2 (5 bases). This CDR3 spans 16 amino acids. Germline-derived CDR1 and CDR2 are SGHRS and YFSETQ. Trimming removed 0 bases from V and 5 bases from J, with 14 bases in between. DNA of the CDR3: TGCGCCAGCAGCTTGGGGCAACTACCGGGAACCGGGGAGCTGTTTTTT. It translates to CASSLGQLPGTGELFF.

The V gene is TRBV20-1, the J gene TRBJ1-2; D unresolved. Trimming took 4 bases from V and 7 from J, leaving 10 bases between them. CDR1 and CDR2 from the germline V gene are DFQATT and SNEGSKA (reference sequence). The CDR3 has 11 residues. The CDR3 protein is CSATGFSGYTF. CDR3 DNA sequence: TGCAGTGCTACCGGGTTCTCTGGCTACACCTTC.

This chain joins TRBV27 and TRBJ2-6; 12 bases line up with TRBD1. The CDR3 length is 19 residues. J gave up 1 base and V 3 bases, and 7 bases lay outside the gene matches. Germline V gives CDR1 MNHEY, CDR2 SMNVEV (reference sequence). The CDR3 here is CASSFRDRGRGSGANVLTF. CDR3 coding DNA: TGTGCCAGCAGTTTTCGGGACAGGGGGCGGGGGTCTGGGGCCAACGTCCTGACTTTC.

The chain recombines TRBV4-1 with TRBJ1-6; the D gene is possibly TRBD1 (5 bases). Between the trimmed V and J ends, which lost 1 base and 7 bases, there was a span of 8 bases. The CDR3 loop spans 14 amino acids. Germline V gene sequence: CDR1 MGHRA, CDR2 YSYEKL. CDR3 DNA: TGCGCCAGCAGCCAAGTCCAGGGAAATTCACCCCTCCACTTT. Translating gives CASSQVQGNSPLHF.

The chain combines TRBV11-2 with TRBJ1-6, with 8 bases aligning to TRBD1. V dropped 5 bases and J dropped 9; count of bases not matched to a gene: 6. CDR3 length equals 14 residues. Germline CDR1 reads SGHAT; CDR2 reads FQNNGV. The CDR3 region is CASSRTGSTSPLHF. The CDR3 DNA reads TGTGCCAGCAGCCGGACAGGGTCAACTTCACCCCTCCACTTT.

The chain carries TRBV24-1 and TRBJ2-1; 8 bases align to TRBD1. The ends lost 0 bases at V and 7 bases at J; junction bases unmatched: 7. CDR3 length: 16 residues. Germline V gives CDR1 KGHDR, CDR2 SFDVKD. The CDR3 nucleotides are TGTGCCACCAGTGATTTGATGACAGGGGCCGGGAATGAGCAGTTCTTC. This codes for CATSDLMTGAGNEQFF.

The CDR3 DNA sequence: TGTGCCAGCAGCCAACTTTCGCCGGGACTAGCGGGAACGAATGAGCAGTTCTTC. Translation gives CASSQLSPGLAGTNEQFF. This sequence joins TRBV3-1 and TRBJ2-1; TRBD2 matches at 13 bases. This CDR3 is built from 18 residues. V gave up 2 bases and J gave up 7 bases; unmatched junction bases: 11. Germline V lookup: CDR1 LGHDT, CDR2 YNNKEL (reference sequence).

The chain couples TRBV24-1 to TRBJ2-2; D is ambiguous. The CDR3 runs to 17 residues. V lost 2 bases, J lost 0 bases, and 12 bases lay in between. Germline lookup yields CDR1 KGHDR and CDR2 SFDVKD. The CDR3 spells CATSDSPLSTNTGELFF. CDR3 bases: TGTGCCACCAGTGATTCCCCCTTGAGCACGAACACCGGGGAGCTGTTTTTT.

V is TRBV14 and J is TRBJ2-3; unclear D gene. Trimming took 0 bases from V and 9 from J, leaving 7 bases between them. The CDR3 consists of 12 residues. Germline V gene lookup returns CDR1 SGHDN and CDR2 FVKESK. CDR3 amino acids: CASSQDSRTQYF. The CDR3 coding sequence is TGTGCCAGCAGCCAAGACAGTCGAACGCAGTATTTT.

This clonotype has more than one count but fewer than ten. The rearrangement links TRBV10-3 to TRBJ2-6, with D perhaps given as TRBD1 or TRBD2 (5 bases each). The CDR3 is 20 amino acids. The germline V gene has CDR1 ENHRY and CDR2 SYGVKD. V lost 4 bases to trimming and J lost 0 bases, with 22 bases between them. The CDR3 DNA follows: TGTGCCATCAGTGGGGTAGGGACGGATCCTAAGGGCTCTGGGGCCAACGTCCTGACTTTC. Its protein is CAISGVGTDPKGSGANVLTF.

The V and J genes are TRBV10-3 and TRBJ1-1; no reliable D call. Germline V CDR1 and CDR2: ENHRY, SYGVKD. The CDR3 covers 13 residues. Trimming left V 0 bases short and J 4 bases short, with 6 bases between. DNA of the CDR3: TGTGCCATCAGTGAGTCCGAGTTCACTGAAGCTTTCTTT. Its translation: CAISESEFTEAFF.

The V and J genes are TRBV5-1 and TRBJ2-7; 12 bases fit TRBD2. The CDR3 is 17 residues long. V lost 4 bases to trimming and J lost 5 bases; unmatched junction nucleotides: 13. Germline loops: CDR1 SGHRS, CDR2 YFSETQ. DNA of the CDR3: TGCGCCAGCAGCCGTATGACTAGCGGGAGTCCCGGGAACGAGCAGTACTTC. Its translation: CASSRMTSGSPGNEQYF.

This clonotype was counted a few times. The chain combines TRBV10-3 with TRBJ2-7, with TRBD1 matching 9 bases. Germline V gives CDR1 ENHRY, CDR2 SYGVKD. Trimming removed 6 bases from V and 0 bases from J; junction bases left unmatched: 3. The CDR3 totals 14 residues. The CDR3: CAISTGGNSYEQYF. The CDR3 nucleotides read TGTGCCATCAGCACAGGGGGCAACTCCTACGAGCAGTACTTC.

The V and J genes are TRBV6-5 and TRBJ2-1; TRBD2 might be the D (7 bases). The germline V and J ends were trimmed by 0 bases and 7 bases, with 16 bases remaining between them. CDR3 length equals 16 residues. Germline assignment: CDR1 MNHEY and CDR2 SVGAGI. In DNA, the CDR3 is TGTGCCAGCAGTTACTCGGACGGGGGGACACCGAATGAGCAGTTCTTC. Its translation is CASSYSDGGTPNEQFF.

The J gene is TRBJ2-1, the V gene TRBV20-1; TRBD1 or TRBD2 may be the D gene (6 bases each). The CDR3 runs 15 residues. Germline values: CDR1 DFQATT, CDR2 SNEGSKA (reference sequence). Trimming took 1 base from V and 4 from J, leaving 14 bases between them. The DNA of the CDR3 is TGCAGTGCTAGAGCTTGGGGGGCCTCATACAATGAGCAGTTCTTC. Residues: CSARAWGASYNEQFF.